This T cell receptor (beta chain) was sequenced for a study of CD8 T cells in ankylosing spondylitis. General study results and limits: Made up of eight highly homologous variants, a TCR beta motif appeared characteristic of ankylosing spondylitis blood. The study looked at matched synovial fluid samples from ankylosing spondylitis patients. Disease-linked clones were reported to be significantly enriched there. Disease-linked clones displayed a CD8+ phenotype and appeared relatively rarely in peripheral blood.

In germline, CDR1 is SGHRS, CDR2 YFSETQ. With V trimmed by 5 bases and J by 2 bases, 6 bases remained unmatched. The CDR3 covers 14 residues. TCRdb passed the 5' RACE reads through MiXCR, listing each CDR3 protein once. Of 350,000 to 450,000 distinct CDR3 sequences listed, roughly a quarter are singletons. This clonotype was recorded a few times. Its target is unknown. The sequenced sample was blood, either unsorted or a sorted T cell fraction (not recorded which). This clonotype was sampled from a male donor with ankylosing spondylitis. V and J are TRBV5-1 and TRBJ1-2; 7 bases are a match to TRBD1. The CDR3 here is CASRNLQGNYGYTF. DNA of the CDR3: TGCGCCAGCAGAAATCTACAGGGGAACTATGGCTACACCTTC.